This T cell receptor (beta chain) stems from a study of cytomegalovirus exposure and HLA in healthy donors. The PCR used 60 Vbeta and 13 Jbeta primers. Some clones are missing from TCRdb's copy, which holds only in-frame ones; the method was immunoSEQ multiplex PCR. The table has some 220,000 clones, approximately 84% seen once. Germline CDR1 SGDLS, CDR2 YYNGEE. This CDR3 is built from 17 residues. V shed 0 bases and J 5 bases; nucleotides not matched to a gene: 11. This TCR was recovered from a woman aged 40 to 50 in good health and CMV-seronegative. The J gene is TRBJ2-1, the V gene TRBV9; TRBD1 matches at 7 bases. Material: PBMCs. The CDR3 DNA follows: TGTGCCAGCAGCGTAGAGTACAGGGCGACAGGGAACAATGAGCAGTTCTTC. Protein sequence: CASSVEYRATGNNEQFF.